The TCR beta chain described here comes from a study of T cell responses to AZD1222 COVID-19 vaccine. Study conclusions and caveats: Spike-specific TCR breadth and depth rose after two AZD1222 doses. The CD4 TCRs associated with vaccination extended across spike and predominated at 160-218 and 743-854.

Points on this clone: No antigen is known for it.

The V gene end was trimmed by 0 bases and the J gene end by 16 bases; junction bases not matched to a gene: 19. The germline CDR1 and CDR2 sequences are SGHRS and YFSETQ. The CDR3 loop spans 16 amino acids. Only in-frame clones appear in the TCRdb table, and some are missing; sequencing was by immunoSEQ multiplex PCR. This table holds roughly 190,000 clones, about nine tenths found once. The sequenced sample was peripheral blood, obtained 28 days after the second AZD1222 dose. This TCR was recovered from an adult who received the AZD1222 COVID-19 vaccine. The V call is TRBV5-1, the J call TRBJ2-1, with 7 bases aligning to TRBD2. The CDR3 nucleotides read TGCGCCAGCAGCTTGGCCCTCTCTAGCGGCACCCCCAACGAATTCTTC. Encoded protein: CASSLALSSGTPNEFF.